These 10 T cell receptor beta chains originate from one sample sequenced in a study of cytomegalovirus exposure and HLA in healthy donors. PCR employed 60 Vbeta and 13 Jbeta primers. Method: immunoSEQ multiplex PCR; TCRdb's copy keeps in-frame clones and lacks some. The data show under 150,000 clones, 79% seen once. Sequencing input: PBMCs. The receptor set was obtained from a man younger than 40 in good health and CMV-seropositive.

V gene TRBV7-9 combines with J gene TRBJ2-6, with a tentative D call TRBD1 (5 bases). The CDR3 consists of 16 residues. V lost 4 bases to trimming and J lost 0 bases, with 10 bases between them. Per the germline V gene, CDR1 is SEHNR and CDR2 is FQNEAQ (reference sequence). CDR3 DNA sequence: TGTGCCAGCAGCTCACAGGATTACTCTGGGGCCAACGTCCTGACTTTC. Its translation: CASSSQDYSGANVLTF.

The rearrangement uses TRBV10-3 and TRBJ2-6, with D unclear. Germline CDR1 ENHRY, CDR2 SYGVKD. V was shortened by 2 bases and J by 2 bases, with 10 bases between the two germline ends. The CDR3 totals 16 residues. The CDR3 DNA follows: TGTGCCATCAGTGAGAACGATGCTACTGGGGCCAACGTCCTGACTTTC. Amino acid sequence: CAISENDATGANVLTF.

The genes are TRBV5-8 and TRBJ1-1, with 9 bases matching TRBD1. Trimming cost V 3 bases and J 3 bases; bases outside gene matches: 0. The germline V gene has CDR1 SGHTS and CDR2 YDEGEE. The CDR3 is 13 amino acids. The CDR3 loop is CASSWDRDTEAFF. DNA for the CDR3: TGTGCCAGCAGCTGGGACAGGGACACTGAAGCTTTCTTT.

The gene calls are TRBV4-1 and TRBJ1-6; unclear D gene. Deletions cut 0 bases from V and 0 bases from J, with 6 bases between. The CDR3 loop spans 16 amino acids. Germline V gene lookup returns CDR1 MGHRA and CDR2 YSYEKL. The CDR3: CASSQEGSSYNSPLHF. The DNA for the CDR3 is TGCGCCAGCAGCCAAGAGGGGAGCTCCTATAATTCACCCCTCCACTTT.

As DNA, the CDR3 is TGTGCCAGCAGCCATTCCCTTAGGAGGGGTCGGGCTAACACCGGGGAGCTGTTTTTT. Translated, it gives CASSHSLRRGRANTGELFF. V usage is TRBV4-2 and J usage is TRBJ2-2; D may be TRBD2 (6 bases). V lost 3 bases, J lost 2 bases, and 22 bases lay in between. This CDR3 has 19 residues. Germline CDR1 LGHNA, CDR2 YNFKEQ.

This chain connects TRBV6-1 to TRBJ1-1; D call uncertain. Germline-derived CDR1 and CDR2 are MNHNS and SASEGT. CDR3 length: 11 residues. V lost 5 bases and J lost 6, with 7 bases in between. This chain's CDR3 is CASSTVAEAFF. CDR3 nucleotides: TGTGCCAGCAGTACGGTCGCTGAAGCTTTCTTT.

V and J are TRBV30 and TRBJ2-6; D call uncertain. The germline V gene has CDR1 GTSNPN and CDR2 SVGIG (reference sequence). V was shortened by 5 bases and J by 0 bases, with 14 bases between the two germline ends. The CDR3 contains 16 residues. CDR3: CAWSPILASGANVLTF. The CDR3 nucleotides read TGTGCCTGGTCCCCGATCCTGGCCTCTGGGGCCAACGTCCTGACTTTC. The full variable domain, completed using reference TRBV30 and TRBJ2-6, is SQTIHQWPATLVQPVGSPLSLECTVEGTSNPNLYWYRQAAGRGLQLLFYSVGIGQISSEVPQNLSASRPQDRQFILSSKKLLLSDSGFYLCAWSPILASGANVLTFGAGSRLTVL.

The chain couples TRBV6-5 to TRBJ1-1; 10 bases align to TRBD1. This CDR3 is built from 15 residues. The trim removed 0 bases at V and 6 bases at J, leaving 4 bases unmatched. The germline gives CDR1 MNHEY, CDR2 SVGAGI. CDR3: CASSYSGTGDPEAFF. The CDR3 DNA reads TGTGCCAGCAGTTACTCGGGGACAGGGGACCCTGAAGCTTTCTTT.

V usage is TRBV14 and J usage is TRBJ1-2; D remains ambiguous. Germline V gene sequence: CDR1 SGHDN, CDR2 FVKESK. V gave up 3 bases and J gave up 8 bases, with 13 bases separating them. The CDR3 is made up of 13 amino acids. The CDR3: CASSQYRSSGYTF. The DNA for the CDR3 is TGTGCCAGCAGCCAGTATCGTTCAAGCGGCTACACCTTC.

The V and J genes are TRBV12-5 and TRBJ1-5, with TRBD1 as a possible D gene (5 bases). The CDR3 has 13 residues. Germline CDR1 is LGHNT and CDR2 is FRNRAP. With 8 bases removed from V and 7 bases from J, the gap between germline ends came to 15 bases. CDR3 loop: CASQPQGGQPQHF. The CDR3 bases are TGTGCTAGTCAGCCCCAGGGTGGACAGCCCCAGCATTTT.